This TCR beta chain was captured by sequencing in a study of blood T cells in healthy people across ages. Study at large: Capturing about one barcoded beta molecule per two T cells was achieved by template switching.

The second PCR ran roughly 6 to 11 cycles with a sample-barcoded 5' primer and J-beta primers. Each CDR3 protein gets one entry after TCRdb re-called the 5' RACE reads with MiXCR. The table has about 1.7 million distinct CDR3 sequences, 25% to 30% seen once. The CDR3 loop spans 14 amino acids. V gave up 4 bases and J gave up 3 bases, with 11 bases separating them. CDR1 SGHRS and CDR2 YFSETQ come from the germline V gene. Study conclusions and caveats: The recorded TCR beta diversity per million T cells decreased in a roughly linear manner with age. Percentage of naive T cells showed a strong correlation with TCR beta diversity. Estimates based on one million T cells were treated as lower bounds.

This clonotype turned up a few times. Its cognate antigen is unknown. This chain uses TRBV5-1 with TRBJ2-1; D may be TRBD2 (5 bases). The sequence was collected from a woman between 25 and 40 years old in good health. The sample taken for sequencing was blood. The CDR3 nucleotides read TGCGCCAGCAGCGGAGGACCAAACTACAATGAGCAGTTCTTC. Encoded protein: CASSGGPNYNEQFF.